This TCR beta chain was recorded in a study of cytomegalovirus exposure and HLA in healthy donors. General observations from the study: In an earlier analysis, productive rearrangement rates for most beta V segments clustered near 87% or 30%. Per a later analysis, HLA-associated TCR beta chains showed more clonal expansion than other, equally common TCR beta chains.

As to this clone: Its antigen is unknown.

The CDR3 has 14 amino acids. Looked up from germline, CDR1 is SGHAT and CDR2 is FQNNGV. The V end lost 0 bases, the J end lost 7 bases, and 7 bases lay between the germline ends. The PCR had 60 Vbeta and 13 Jbeta primers. Sequencing was performed with immunoSEQ multiplex PCR; in TCRdb, only in-frame clones are kept and a portion is missing. The sample lists under 200,000 clones; over 65% were seen once. This clonotype was obtained from a man between 35 and 55 years old in good health and CMV-seropositive. Sample: PBMCs. This sequence joins TRBV11-2 and TRBJ1-6; perhaps TRBD1 as D (5 bases). The CDR3 nucleotides read TGTGCCAGCAGCTTAGAGGGGGGGAATTCACCCCTCCACTTT. Translating it yields CASSLEGGNSPLHF.